This T cell receptor beta chain emerged from a study of blood T cell repertoires in COVID-19. Per the authors' pipeline: From reference gene primer amplification, estimates of nucleated cell counts were derived. Using immunoSEQ multiplex PCR, the repertoire was profiled, and TCRdb retains in-frame clones only, with some absent. The DNA gave D and trimming, while V, J and clone size come from that table. The sample shows some 140,000 clones, approximately 83% of them seen only once. With 1 base removed from V and 4 bases from J, the gap between germline ends came to 8 bases. CDR1 and CDR2 (germline): SEHNR, FQNEAQ (reference sequence). CDR3 length equals 14 residues. Participants, 18 to 89 years old, spanned fewer than 30 US areas. Recovery meant two consecutive negative NP/OP PCR tests, professional clearance, or resolved symptoms.

The chain has TRBV7-9 and TRBJ2-1; possible D gene TRBD1, 5 bases. The receptor's source is a man aged 45 to 65 who had recovered from COVID-19. The sample was PBMCs or T cells enriched from blood (not recorded which). The CDR3 is CASSLEGRYNEQFF. In DNA, the CDR3 is TGTGCCAGCAGCTTAGAGGGGCGGTACAATGAGCAGTTCTTC.